This T cell receptor (beta chain) comes out of a study of shared clonotypes between healthy human individuals. At the level of the study: Each donor contributed plates that comprised three CD4 naive, three CD4 memory, two CD8 naive and one CD8 memory.

The study ran the assay at deep level. Assay used: immunoSEQ multiplex PCR; TCRdb lists only in-frame clones, some missing. The data hold 2 million to 2.5 million clones, with 85% to 95% observed a single time. The sample taken for sequencing was naive CD4+ T cells from PBMCs. Indicated subset: CD45RA+ positively selected. This receptor was identified in a man younger than 35 in good health. Some clones in this sample may be carry-over from other donors' samples.

The CDR3 nucleotides read TGTGCCAGCTCCAGGGGTTCTGGGGCCAACGTCCTGACTTTC. Protein: CASSRGSGANVLTF. The chain links TRBV6-1 to TRBJ2-6, with D possibly being TRBD1 (6 bases). V lost 8 bases and J lost 1, with 9 bases in between. Germline assignment: CDR1 MNHNS and CDR2 SASEGT. CDR3 length equals 14 residues.